These 2 T cell receptor beta chains came from one sample sequenced in a study of post-analysis software for immune sequencing data. Their target antigens are unknown. Findings and caveats of the study: Patients carried several TRBV segments more frequently than controls did, and TRBV5-6, TRBV5-1 and TRBV20-1 were among them.

Prepared libraries of TCR beta cDNA carried unique molecular identifiers. TCRdb independently ran MiXCR on the PCR reads; one entry per CDR3 protein. The table has roughly 540,000 distinct CDR3 sequences, around 34% seen once; the top ten hold approximately 5.4%. What was sequenced was blood. The receptor set was obtained from a girl aged 2-17 years with multiple sclerosis.

This clonotype was picked up a small number of times. The J gene is TRBJ2-5, the V gene TRBV6-1, with 13 bases fitting TRBD2. Trimming cost V 7 bases and J 0 bases; bases outside gene matches: 11. Germline V CDR1 and CDR2: MNHNS, SASEGT. The CDR3 runs 18 residues. The CDR3 spells CASIAAGTSGANQETQYF. CDR3 sequence (DNA): TGTGCCAGCATAGCAGCCGGGACTAGCGGGGCGAACCAAGAGACCCAGTACTTC.

This clonotype has only one observation. This chain joins TRBV7-8 and TRBJ1-3; no clear D gene. The CDR3 has 17 residues. Germline assignment: CDR1 SGHVS and CDR2 FQNEAQ. V was trimmed by 4 bases and J by 0 bases, leaving 16 bases between them. CDR3 sequence reads: CASSSQVTFPSGNTIYF. The CDR3 DNA reads as TGTGCCAGCAGCTCCCAGGTTACCTTCCCCTCTGGAAACACCATATATTTT.